The clone carrying this T cell receptor beta chain has only a few counts. Its cognate antigen is unknown. PCR used 60 Vbeta primers and 13 Jbeta primers. The data were produced by immunoSEQ multiplex PCR, yet TCRdb's version contains in-frame clones alone and is incomplete. The repertoire includes about 160,000 clones, almost 80% of them detected once, and approximately 1.4% sits in the top ten. The data belong to a study of cytomegalovirus exposure and HLA in healthy donors. Study-level points and caveats: Roughly uniform sequencing depth across donors was assumed, possibly incorrectly. TCR beta chains associated with HLA were, in a later analysis, more clonally expanded than equally common others.

This CDR3 spans 15 amino acids. CDR1 is SGHRS and CDR2 is YFSETQ in the germline V gene. With 0 bases removed from V and 6 bases from J, the gap between germline ends came to 15 bases. The chain recombines TRBV5-1 with TRBJ1-1; D may be TRBD1 (5 bases). Input material: PBMCs. The TCR was taken from a man under 40 in good health and CMV-seronegative. Here the CDR3 reads CASSLAPRGDAEAFF. The CDR3, as DNA: TGCGCCAGCAGCTTGGCCCCGCGGGGGGATGCTGAAGCTTTCTTT.